This is a list of T cell receptor beta chains from one sample in a study of OX40 agonist ivuxolimab in advanced cancers. Profiling relied on immunoSEQ multiplex PCR, and the TCRdb table lists in-frame clones only, not all of them. In the table there are 35,000 to 40,000 clones, roughly 78% of which are singletons. The input for sequencing was CD4+ or CD8+ T cells sorted from blood, taken in a trial of the OX40 agonist ivuxolimab. The receptors here all came from an adult with an advanced solid tumor such as melanoma, head and neck, liver or kidney cancer. Both conserved end residues are trimmed from each CDR3.

TRBJ2-5 | TRBV28 | ASSTGAKETQY
TRBJ2-5 | TRBV6-6 | ASSSRAGRETQY
TRBJ1-2 | TRBV6-4 | ASSERGGYGYT
TRBJ2-3 | TRBV7-3 | ASSLVGSRTDTQY
TRBJ2-6 | TRBV11-2 | ASSLQGGVPGANVLT
TRBJ1-1 | TRBV5-6 | ASSGPAGVIKTEAF
TRBJ2-1 | TRBV11-2 | ASSYNEQF
TRBJ2-3 | TRBV18 | ATLGWDSSTDTQY
TRBJ2-2 | TRBV10-2 | ASKSWGVGAGELF
TRBJ2-7 | TRBV4-1 | ASSQDEGLAGSYEQY
TRBJ2-7 | TRBV28 | ASRSPVTRLAYEQY
TRBJ1-6 | TRBV5-1 | ASRSESNSPLH
TRBJ1-5 | TRBV7-9 | ASSPPGGGNQPQH
TRBJ2-1 | TRBV6-5 | ASRVTSGGINEQF
TRBJ2-2 | TRBV6-1 | ASSDRGGTGELF
TRBJ2-5 | TRBV5-1 | ASNRGSQETQY
TRBJ1-1 | TRBV20-1 | SARRSTEAF
TRBJ2-5 | TRBV20-1 | SAYQETQY
TRBJ2-5 | TRBV2 | ASSEVGTQY
TRBJ2-2 | TRBV7-9 | ASSDQTGNTGELF
TRBJ2-7 | TRBV18 | ASSLSGAQYEQY
TRBJ2-2 | TRBV4-2 | ASSQGAQGNTGELF
TRBJ2-3 | TRBV15 | ATSRDPGDTQY
TRBJ2-1 | TRBV21-1 | ASSTHLRAVPNNEQF
TRBJ2-7 | TRBV27 | ASSFGSGIHYEQY
TRBJ2-7 | TRBV19 | ASSSTRGQGSEQY
TRBJ2-2 | TRBV19 | ASSIAQGGTGELF
TRBJ2-7 | TRBV19 | ASAETGSVRHEQY
TRBJ2-7 | TRBV28 | ASSSPGVAHYEQY
TRBJ1-3 | TRBV2 | ASSFAAGNTIY
TRBJ2-5 | TRBV7-2 | ASSLNLGETQY
TRBJ1-2 | TRBV7-6 | ASSPTGDYGYT
TRBJ2-2 | TRBV5-8 | ASSGRPGRIFGDTGELF
TRBJ1-3 | TRBV2 | ASRRDPGNTIY
TRBJ2-1 | TRBV27 | ASKLLTSGRNSLNEQF
TRBJ2-5 | TRBV5-4 | ASSQPGQPGETQY
TRBJ1-1 | TRBV5-8 | ASSFRGWGEAF
TRBJ2-1 | TRBV29-1 | SVGHFPSIESYNEQF
TRBJ2-7 | TRBV28 | ASRPAGTSGYEQY
TRBJ2-1 | TRBV7-9 | ASSFGARIYNEQF
TRBJ2-1 | TRBV9 | ASSVEPTRYNEQF
TRBJ2-7 | TRBV11-2 | ASSRSYEQY
TRBJ2-6 | TRBV5-8 | ASSPPWGVASSGANVLT
TRBJ1-5 | TRBV28 | ASSLPGGHQPQH
TRBJ2-7 | TRBV4-2 | ASSLTGEQY
TRBJ1-6 | TRBV6-5 | ASSLTGQYNSPLH
TRBJ1-2 | TRBV10-2 | ASRRGVTNTNYGYT
TRBJ2-2 | TRBV7-2 | ASSPSSGTSGLPGELF
TRBJ1-2 | TRBV29-1 | SEGRLNYGYT
TRBJ2-4 | TRBV6-4 | ASSERHADIQY
TRBJ2-1 | TRBV2 | ASTVRGTSGIRYNEQF
TRBJ2-3 | TRBV2 | ASRDTTDTQY
TRBJ1-2 | TRBV11-2 | ASRPRPGQEYGYT
TRBJ1-4 | TRBV28 | ASSTHSKPDTNEKLF